The 2 T cell receptor beta chains in this list originate from one sample, sequenced in a study of blood T cell repertoires in COVID-19. Method: immunoSEQ multiplex PCR; TCRdb's copy keeps in-frame clones and lacks some. The table has approximately 99,000 clones, less than 75% seen once. Sequencing was performed on peripheral blood. Receptors originate from a woman in her thirties or forties with acute or convalescent COVID-19.

The table lists this clone with a few counts. This rearrangement joins TRBV2 to TRBJ1-1, with D hard to call. Trimming removed 11 bases at V and 1 base at J, with 11 bases between. This CDR3 has 12 residues. Looked up from germline, CDR1 is SNHLY and CDR2 is FYNNEI. CDR3 sequence (DNA): TGTGCCGGCTCGCAACAGAACACTGAAGCTTTCTTT. Translated, it gives CAGSQQNTEAFF.

J is TRBJ1-2 and V is TRBV19, with D possibly being TRBD1 (5 bases). Germline V CDR1 and CDR2: LNHDA, SQIVND (reference sequence). The CDR3 spans 14 residues. V gave up 6 bases and J gave up 5 bases, with 16 bases separating them. CDR3 region: CASRPRQFLYGYTF. The CDR3 DNA reads as TGTGCCAGTAGACCTAGACAGTTTCTTTATGGCTACACCTTC.